This TCR beta chain was found in a study of T cell changes during pregnancy in multiple sclerosis. Germline CDR1 is MGHRA and CDR2 is YSYEKL. The CDR3 covers 17 residues. The ends lost 2 bases at V and 4 bases at J; junction bases unmatched: 8. Produced via immunoSEQ multiplex PCR; TCRdb's table is partial and in-frame only. The sample has about 40,000 clones; just over 90% are singletons. The material sequenced was CD4+ T cells from peripheral blood mononuclear cells, taken in the third trimester of pregnancy. The chain joins TRBV4-1 to TRBJ2-4; the match to TRBD1 covers 10 bases. The source of this sequence is a female donor with multiple sclerosis, enrolled in a pregnancy study. Written as DNA, the CDR3 is TGCGCCAGCAGCCAACCCGGGACAGGGGAGGTTAAAAACATTCAGTACTTC. Translating it yields CASSQPGTGEVKNIQYF.